One sample yielded the 8 T cell receptor beta chains listed below, sequenced in a study of CD8 T cells in ankylosing spondylitis. Via MiXCR, TCRdb re-called the 5' RACE reads, giving one row per CDR3 protein. The sample yields 220,000 or so distinct CDR3 sequences, roughly a tenth seen once. The sequenced sample was blood, either unsorted or a sorted T cell fraction (not recorded which). These receptors all stem from a male donor with ankylosing spondylitis or in good health (not recorded which).

The table lists this clonotype with many counts. The gene calls are TRBV28 and TRBJ1-2; no definite D call. CDR3 length: 14 amino acids. V gave up 6 bases and J gave up 1 base, with 12 bases separating them. The germline CDR1 and CDR2 sequences are MDHEN and SYDVKM. The CDR3 sequence: CASSRRTDNYGYTF. CDR3 DNA sequence: TGTGCCAGCAGCCGCCGGACGGATAACTATGGCTACACCTTC.

The chain links TRBV15 to TRBJ2-3, with D possibly matching TRBD1 (6 bases). The CDR3 has 15 amino acids. V was clipped by 0 bases and J by 2 bases, with 9 bases between them. CDR1 LNHNV and CDR2 YYDKDF come from the germline V gene (reference sequence). DNA for the CDR3: TGTGCCACCAGCAGAGACGGACAGCCCACAGATACGCAGTATTTT. It specifies CATSRDGQPTDTQYF. The complete variable domain, with remaining parts taken from reference TRBV15 and TRBJ2-3, reads DAMVIQNPRYQVTQFGKPVTLSCSQTLNHNVMYWYQQKSSQAPKLLFHYYDKDFNNEADTPDNFQSRRPNTSFCFLDIRSPGLGDTAMYLCATSRDGQPTDTQYFGPGTRLTVL.

The table lists this clonotype with many counts. This rearrangement joins TRBV5-1 to TRBJ2-3; D possibly matches TRBD1 or TRBD2 (7 bases each). From germline, CDR1 is SGHRS and CDR2 YFSETQ. Trimming left V 4 bases short and J 2 bases short, with 14 bases between. The CDR3 extends over 15 amino acids. The CDR3 bases are TGCGCCAGCAGCCAGGGGGGGCAGGTCACAGATACGCAGTATTTT. It specifies CASSQGGQVTDTQYF.

This clonotype was counted ten times or more. V gene TRBV2 combines with J gene TRBJ1-2; no clear D. The V end was cut by 3 bases, the J end by 2 bases, with 10 bases between. CDR3 length: 14 amino acids. Germline values: CDR1 SNHLY, CDR2 FYNNEI. The chain's CDR3 is CASSESLLNYGYTF. The CDR3 DNA follows: TGTGCCAGCAGTGAGAGTCTGCTGAACTATGGCTACACCTTC. The complete variable domain, with remaining parts taken from reference TRBV2 and TRBJ1-2, reads EPEVTQTPSHQVTQMGQEVILRCVPISNHLYFYWYRQILGQKVEFLVSFYNNEISEKSEIFDDQFSVERPDGSNFTLKIRSTKLEDSAMYFCASSESLLNYGYTFGSGTRLTVV.

The chain combines TRBV7-2 with TRBJ1-2; 11 bases line up with TRBD1. V was pared by 0 bases and J by 8 bases, with 5 bases of the junction left unmatched. This CDR3 has 15 residues. Germline assignment: CDR1 SGHTA and CDR2 FQGNSA. The CDR3 sequence: CASSLAGQGVKGYTF. Written as DNA, the CDR3 is TGTGCCAGCAGCTTAGCGGGACAGGGGGTAAAAGGCTACACCTTC.

V is TRBV5-6 and J is TRBJ1-2, with TRBD1 matching 10 bases. CDR1 and CDR2 (germline): SGHDT, YYEEEE. With V trimmed by 4 bases and J by 3 bases, 3 bases remained unmatched. There are 14 residues in the CDR3. CDR3 sequence: CASSPGTGDYGYTF. As DNA, the CDR3 is TGTGCCAGCAGCCCCGGGACAGGGGACTATGGCTACACCTTC.

This clonotype was observed at least ten times. The V and J genes are TRBV3-1 and TRBJ1-1; D is unclear. The CDR3 is 16 residues long. Per the germline V gene, CDR1 is LGHDT and CDR2 is YNNKEL (reference sequence). V was clipped by 2 bases and J by 0 bases, with 13 bases between them. CDR3 DNA: TGTGCCAGCAGCCAAATTCCCGACGGATTGAACACTGAAGCTTTCTTT. It codes for CASSQIPDGLNTEAFF.

This clonotype appeared a few times. The chain couples TRBV19 to TRBJ1-4, with D possibly being TRBD1 (5 bases). This CDR3 is 15 amino acids long. Trimming shortened V by 7 bases and J by 2 bases, and 14 bases separated the two germline ends. The germline V gene encodes CDR1 LNHDA and CDR2 SQIVND (reference sequence). The chain's CDR3 is CASTLGGATNEKLFF. CDR3 sequence (DNA): TGTGCCAGTACCCTAGGTGGGGCGACTAATGAAAAACTGTTTTTT.